The present T cell receptor (beta chain) was sequenced within a study of STAT5B mutations in CD4+ large granular lymphocyte leukemia (dated by TCRdb to between 2021 and 2024). In terms of the full investigation: Among the healthy controls, the CDR3 'QG' motif was associated with a particular HLA allele. Flow cytometry on FACSCanto II or FACSVerse confirmed that purified fractions exceeded 95% purity among lymphocytes. The study compared the TCRbeta repertoires of patients with CD4+ T-cell large granular lymphocyte leukemia against the TCRbeta repertoires of healthy blood donors.

TCRbeta rearrangements were sequenced from genomic DNA using the immunoSEQ assay at survey resolution. The original methods were these. In the TCR sequencing data, the smallest productive clonotype frequency that could be detected was 2.59 x 10-5. Only productive TCRbeta rearrangements, meaning sequences that were complete and in-frame, were kept for the analyses. The clonality of each sample was calculated as Simpson clonality in the immunoSEQ Analyzer version 3.0. Clones were binned by frequency as very rare, small, medium, large (1-20%) or hyperexpanded (>20%). OLGA 1.2.3 estimated generation probabilities, VDJtools produced V-gene circos plots, VDJdb was queried for specificities, and GLIPH identified CDR3 motifs. This is the immuneACCESS table as TCRdb keeps it, with only in-frame sequences that have V and J called. A part of the clones is gone; compared with another copy, unresolved V genes explain less than half, and the rest is unexplained. V, J and clone size reflect that table, while D and trimming were determined from the DNA. The sample table shows about 48,000 clones, and roughly three quarters are seen once. The top ten constitute 1.5% of the sample.

The trim is 3 bases for V and 8 bases for J, with a gap of 7 bases between the germline ends. The germline V gene encodes CDR1 ENHRY and CDR2 SYGVKD. From the cysteine through the phenylalanine, the CDR3 covers 11 amino acids. Only the CDR3 part of the read is kept: 33 bases, read in frame from the first base. Findings and caveats that apply to the study as a whole: Main leukemic clonotypes were private to each patient, although about a quarter of the main leukemic clonotypes were found at low frequency in the non-leukemic repertoires of other patients. CD4-sorted patient repertoires appeared more clonal than healthy CD4+ repertoires, and this difference persisted after removing the putative leukemic clones. The data were not HLA-matched, and the relatively small sample size could explain the higher clonality seen in CD4+ compared with CD8+ T-LGLL. Enrichment of TRBV06-family usage was observed among the top patient clones (8/27) relative to healthy controls (2/35).

Healthy controls were some 35 blood donors whose buffy coats came from the Finnish Red Cross blood service. All TCR-sequenced material derived from peripheral blood: patient blood samples and healthy donor buffy coats. Ficoll-Hypaque gradient centrifugation was used to isolate peripheral blood mononuclear cells. CD4+ cells were purified magnetically from the buffy coats of healthy controls. Genomic DNA was extracted with the Gentra Puregene Cell and Tissue kit and quantified on a Qubit 2.0 fluorometer. This clone was found once. Its antigen target is currently unknown. Per-base qualities were not stored, and no clone one base away is much larger.

This clonotype originated in a human donor in good health. The sequence joins TRBV10-3 to TRBJ1-2; the D gene lacks a confident call. Sequenced: CD4+ T cells from blood buffy coats. The CDR3 has the sequence CAISDGQGYTF. In nucleotide form, the sequence is TGTGCCATCAGTGATGGTCAAGGCTACACCTTC.